These 15 T cell receptor beta chains were all obtained from the same sample, sequenced in a study of blood T cell repertoires in COVID-19. The method was immunoSEQ multiplex PCR; TCRdb's version includes in-frame clones alone and lacks a portion of them. The table has 90,000 to 150,000 clones, roughly 85% seen once; the top ten hold approximately 10%. Sequencing input: peripheral blood. The source of these receptors is a man older than 75 with acute or convalescent COVID-19.

For this clone: The sample contains more than one DNA sequence encoding this CDR3. V gene TRBV3-1 (or the pseudogene TRBV3-2) combines with J gene TRBJ2-1; 15 positions match TRBD2. CDR3 length: 18 amino acids. V was pared by 3 bases and J by 1 base, with 4 bases of the junction left unmatched. Per the germline V gene, CDR1 is LGHDT and CDR2 is YNNKEL (reference sequence). CDR3 bases: TGTGCCAGCAGCCAGGGACTAGCGGGGGGTAGATCCTACAATGAGCAGTTCTTC. Its translation is CASSQGLAGGRSYNEQFF.

The V and J genes are TRBV2 and TRBJ1-3, with 8 bases aligning to TRBD1. The V and J ends lost 5 bases and 10 bases, in that order; junction bases with no gene match: 4. The CDR3 is 12 residues long. Germline CDR1 reads SNHLY; CDR2 reads FYNNEI. CDR3 bases: TGTGCCAGCAGTATTACAGGGGGAACCATATATTTT. Amino acids: CASSITGGTIYF.

This clone was counted once. CDR3 bases: TGTGCTAGTGGTTTCACGGGGGACAGCACTGAAGCTTTCTTT. It yields the protein CASGFTGDSTEAFF. This chain connects TRBV12-5 to TRBJ1-1, with TRBD1 matching 7 bases. The trim removed 3 bases at V and 4 bases at J, leaving 5 bases unmatched. This CDR3 is built from 14 residues. In germline, CDR1 is LGHNT, CDR2 FRNRAP.

The chain combines TRBV24-1 with TRBJ1-2; no clear D gene. The CDR3 spans 13 residues. Germline lookup yields CDR1 KGHDR and CDR2 SFDVKD. Trimming took off 4 bases at V and 5 bases at J, with 10 bases between the two ends. CDR3 amino acids: CATSETRFYGYTF. The CDR3 DNA follows: TGTGCCACCAGTGAAACCCGGTTTTATGGCTACACCTTC.

This clone was seen only once. The chain links TRBV7-2 to TRBJ1-1; D is unclear. V was shortened by 3 bases and J by 1 base, with 6 bases between the two germline ends. Germline CDR1 is SGHTA and CDR2 is FQGNSA. There are 13 residues in the CDR3. CDR3 DNA sequence: TGTGCCAGCAGCTTCGGGGAGAACACTGAAGCTTTCTTT. The encoded protein is CASSFGENTEAFF.

V and J are TRBV12-3 or TRBV12-4 and TRBJ2-1, with a weak D call TRBD2 (5 bases). V lost 6 bases, J lost 10 bases, and 10 bases lay in between. The CDR3 consists of 11 residues. In DNA form, the CDR3 reads TGTGCCAGCAGCGCCGGGATAGAGCAGTTCTTC. Translated, it gives CASSAGIEQFF.

This chain links TRBV9 with TRBJ2-1; 11 bases match TRBD1. V trimming: 4 bases; J trimming: 5 bases; junction bases outside the gene matches: 11. The CDR3 contains 17 residues. Germline V CDR1 and CDR2: SGDLS, YYNGEE. The chain's CDR3 is CASSPKPGTGGNNEQFF. The CDR3 DNA sequence: TGTGCCAGCAGCCCCAAGCCCGGGACAGGGGGAAACAATGAGCAGTTCTTC.

The J gene is TRBJ1-1, the V gene TRBV18, with D possibly TRBD1 on 5 matching bases. Trimming took off 2 bases at V and 10 bases at J, with 17 bases between the two ends. Germline V gene lookup returns CDR1 KGHSH and CDR2 LQKENI. CDR3 length: 14 amino acids. CDR3: CASSPDVGQGRAFF. In nucleotides, the CDR3 is TGTGCCAGCTCACCAGACGTTGGCCAGGGAAGAGCTTTCTTT. The full variable domain, rest sourced from reference TRBV18 and TRBJ1-1, is NAGVMQNPRHLVRRRGQEARLRCSPMKGHSHVYWYRQLPEEGLKFMVYLQKENIIDESGMPKERFSAEFPKEGPSILRIQQVVRGDSAAYFCASSPDVGQGRAFFGQGTRLTVV.

In its sample, this clone was seen once. J is TRBJ2-6 and V is TRBV6-2 or TRBV6-3, with a tentative D call TRBD1 (5 bases). The CDR3 is 16 amino acids. Deletions cut 0 bases from V and 2 bases from J, with 8 bases between. CDR1 MNHEY and CDR2 SVGEGT come from the germline V gene. The CDR3 bases are TGTGCCAGCAGTTACTCGTCAGGGCCTGGGGCCAACGTCCTGACTTTC. This gives the protein CASSYSSGPGANVLTF.

The chain employs TRBV19 and TRBJ1-1; 7 nucleotides match TRBD1. The CDR3 length is 15 residues. V gave up 7 bases and J gave up 1 base; unmatched junction bases: 9. CDR1 is LNHDA, CDR2 SQIVND, per germline (reference sequence). CDR3 amino acids: CASKRGDSANTEAFF. CDR3 DNA: TGTGCCAGTAAAAGGGGGGACAGCGCGAACACTGAAGCTTTCTTT.

V and J are TRBV19 and TRBJ1-2, with 9 bases matching TRBD1. The CDR3 totals 14 residues. Germline CDR1 is LNHDA and CDR2 is SQIVND (reference sequence). The J segment lost 8 bases and the V segment lost 3 bases, leaving 7 bases of the junction unmatched. The CDR3 DNA sequence: TGTGCCAGTAGTATCTCCGGGACAGGGAACGGCTACACCTTC. Translated, it gives CASSISGTGNGYTF.

The chain links TRBV6-6 to TRBJ1-3, with D possibly being TRBD1 (5 bases). From germline, CDR1 is MNHNY and CDR2 SVGAGI (reference sequence). V was pared by 5 bases and J by 3 bases, with 11 bases between. The CDR3 is 14 amino acids. The CDR3 is CASSLQGSGNTIYF. In DNA, the CDR3 is TGTGCCAGCAGTCTCCAGGGTAGTGGAAACACCATATATTTT.

The chain carries TRBV7-8 and TRBJ1-5, with TRBD1 matching 10 bases. With V trimmed by 0 bases and J by 0 bases, 8 bases remained unmatched. The CDR3 spans 19 residues. The germline V gene has CDR1 SGHVS and CDR2 FQNEAQ. CDR3 residues: CASSLAGDRGSYSNQPQHF. The CDR3 DNA follows: TGTGCCAGCAGCTTAGCCGGGGACAGGGGCTCATATAGCAATCAGCCCCAGCATTTT.

The rearrangement joins TRBV5-1 to TRBJ1-2, with 7 nucleotides matching TRBD1. The length of the CDR3 is 15 residues. Germline lookup yields CDR1 SGHRS and CDR2 YFSETQ. Trimming at V came to 4 bases and at J to 0 bases, leaving 6 bases not matched to a gene. CDR3 in DNA: TGCGCCAGCAGCCAGCCGGACAGGTCTAACTATGGCTACACCTTC. Encoded protein: CASSQPDRSNYGYTF.

In its sample, this clone was seen a few times. This chain joins TRBV28 and TRBJ1-1; maybe TRBD1 (6 bases). There are 14 residues in the CDR3. Trimming cost V 3 bases and J 5 bases, with 13 bases left between them. Germline CDR1 reads MDHEN; CDR2 reads SYDVKM. The CDR3 sequence is CASSFLQGGTEAFF. In DNA form, the CDR3 reads TGTGCCAGCAGTTTCCTACAGGGAGGGACTGAAGCTTTCTTT. The full variable domain, with the rest looked up from reference TRBV28 and TRBJ1-1, is DVKVTQSSRYLVKRTGEKVFLECVQDMDHENMFWYRQDPGLGLRLIYFSYDVKMKEKGDIPEGYSVSREKKERFSLILESASTNQTSMYLCASSFLQGGTEAFFGQGTRLTVV.